The clone carrying this T cell receptor beta chain appeared many times. The antigen remains unidentified. Germline CDR1 is MDHEN and CDR2 is SYDVKM. The CDR3 is 15 residues long. V was trimmed by 5 bases and J by 10 bases, leaving 18 bases between them. These data belong to a study of Graves' ophthalmopathy and Graves' hyperthyroidism. Across the study: Sampling took place at initial diagnosis, with peripheral blood obtained before any treatment. The study's findings and limits: A 13-signature model separated ophthalmopathy from stable hyperthyroidism, around 90% sensitivity, around 78% specificity. Thyroid clonotypes that were expanded above 0.001 frequency mostly also appeared in blood.

The study amplified TCR beta CDR3 regions using RNA transcripts. Investigators did first-round RT-PCR with HTBI primers, then second-round multiplex PCR. TCRdb recomputed calls from the multiplex PCR reads with MiXCR, one row per CDR3 protein. The table records around 400,000 distinct CDR3 sequences, about a sixth of them present only once. The chain uses TRBV28 and TRBJ1-6; D remains unclear. This receptor was obtained from a woman aged 18-29 years with Graves' ophthalmopathy. Sequencing input: peripheral blood. CDR3 amino acids: CASSPSLGGGSPLHF. The CDR3 DNA reads as TGTGCCAGCAGTCCCTCTTTGGGAGGCGGATCACCCCTCCACTTT.